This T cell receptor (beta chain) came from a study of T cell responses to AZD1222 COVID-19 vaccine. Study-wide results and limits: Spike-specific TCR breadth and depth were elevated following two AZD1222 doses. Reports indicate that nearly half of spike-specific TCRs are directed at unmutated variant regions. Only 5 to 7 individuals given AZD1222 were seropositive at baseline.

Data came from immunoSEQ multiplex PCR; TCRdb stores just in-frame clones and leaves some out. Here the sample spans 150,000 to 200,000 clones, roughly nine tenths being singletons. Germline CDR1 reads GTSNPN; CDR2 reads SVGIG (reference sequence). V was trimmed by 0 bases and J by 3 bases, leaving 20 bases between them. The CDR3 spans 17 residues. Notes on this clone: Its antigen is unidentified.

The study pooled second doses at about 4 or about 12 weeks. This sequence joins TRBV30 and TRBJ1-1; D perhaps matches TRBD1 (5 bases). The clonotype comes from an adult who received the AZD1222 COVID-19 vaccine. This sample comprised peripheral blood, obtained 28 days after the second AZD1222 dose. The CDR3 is CAWSVPRGDRGDTEAFF. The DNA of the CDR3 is TGTGCCTGGAGTGTACCGAGGGGAGATCGGGGGGACACTGAAGCTTTCTTT. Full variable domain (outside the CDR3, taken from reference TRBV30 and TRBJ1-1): SQTIHQWPATLVQPVGSPLSLECTVEGTSNPNLYWYRQAAGRGLQLLFYSVGIGQISSEVPQNLSASRPQDRQFILSSKKLLLSDSGFYLCAWSVPRGDRGDTEAFFGQGTRLTVV.